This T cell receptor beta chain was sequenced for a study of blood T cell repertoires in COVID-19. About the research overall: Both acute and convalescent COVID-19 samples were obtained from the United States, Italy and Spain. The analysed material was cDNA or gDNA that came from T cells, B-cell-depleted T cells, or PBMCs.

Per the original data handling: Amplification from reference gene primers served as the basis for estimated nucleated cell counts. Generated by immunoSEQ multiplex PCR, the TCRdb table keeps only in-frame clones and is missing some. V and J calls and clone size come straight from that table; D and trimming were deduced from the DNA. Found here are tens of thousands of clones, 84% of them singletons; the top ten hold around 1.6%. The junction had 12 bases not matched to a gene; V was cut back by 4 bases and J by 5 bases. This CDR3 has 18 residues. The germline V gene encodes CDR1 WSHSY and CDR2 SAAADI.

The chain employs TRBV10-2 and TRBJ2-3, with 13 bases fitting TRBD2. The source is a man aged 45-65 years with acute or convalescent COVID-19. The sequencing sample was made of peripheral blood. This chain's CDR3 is CASSALSGTSGKEDTQYF. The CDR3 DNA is TGCGCCAGCAGTGCGTTATCAGGGACTAGCGGGAAAGAAGATACGCAGTATTTT.